This T cell receptor (beta chain) originates from a study of identical twins. TCRdb fed the 5' RACE reads into MiXCR, producing one record per CDR3 protein. The sample includes under 1 million distinct CDR3 sequences, roughly 12% seen only once; the top ten take around 1.5%. This clonotype was counted only a few times. Its target is unknown. Healthy Caucasians provided all donations. Study-level findings and limits: In monozygotic twins, models underestimated the sharing of out-of-frame TCR alpha.

Trimming removed 2 bases at V and 0 bases at J, with 11 bases between. CDR1 is SGHTA, CDR2 FQGNSA, per germline. The CDR3 has 15 amino acids. Separately, the same data were catalogued under a study of yellow fever vaccine responses in identical twins.

The chain carries TRBV7-2 and TRBJ2-7; D gene ambiguous. This receptor was taken from a woman aged 18-29 years in good health. What was sequenced was PBMCs. The CDR3 DNA reads as TGTGCCAGCAGCTTATTTCCGGGCCTCTCCTACGAGCAGTACTTC. It translates to CASSLFPGLSYEQYF.